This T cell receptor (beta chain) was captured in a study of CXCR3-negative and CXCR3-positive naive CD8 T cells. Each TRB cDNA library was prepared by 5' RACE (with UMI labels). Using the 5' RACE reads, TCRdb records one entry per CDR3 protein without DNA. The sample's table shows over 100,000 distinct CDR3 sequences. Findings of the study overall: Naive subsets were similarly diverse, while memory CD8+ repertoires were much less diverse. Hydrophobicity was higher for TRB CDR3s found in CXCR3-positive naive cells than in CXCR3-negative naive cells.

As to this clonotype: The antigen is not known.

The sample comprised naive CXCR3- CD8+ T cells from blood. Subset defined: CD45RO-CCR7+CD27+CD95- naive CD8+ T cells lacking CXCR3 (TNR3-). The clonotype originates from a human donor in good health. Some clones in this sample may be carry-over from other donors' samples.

CDR3 residues: CASSFLREVTGELFF. V gene TRBV28 combines with J gene TRBJ2-2; the D gene TCRdb calls, TRBD2, cannot be checked with no DNA. Germline values: CDR1 MDHEN, CDR2 SYDVKM. The CDR3 sequence is 15 residues long.